Below, 15 T cell receptor beta chains from the same sample are listed, as sequenced in a study of T cell responses to AZD1222 COVID-19 vaccine. Sequencing was performed with immunoSEQ multiplex PCR; in TCRdb, only in-frame clones are kept and a portion is missing. The data contain approximately 150,000 clones, more than 90% of them singletons. Sequencing was performed on peripheral blood, taken on day 0 of AZD1222 vaccination. The receptors come from an adult in good health.

V and J are TRBV5-6 and TRBJ1-2; TRBD1 matches 10 bases. The CDR3 is 17 residues long. Unmatched junction bases numbered 13, after V lost 4 bases and J lost 4 bases. Looked up from germline, CDR1 is SGHDT and CDR2 is YYEEEE. CDR3 in amino acids: CASSHRWDRGSIYGYTF. In nucleotides, the CDR3 is TGTGCCAGCAGCCACAGATGGGACAGGGGTTCGATCTATGGCTACACCTTC.

The chain has TRBV30 and TRBJ1-1; no definite D call. The CDR3 sequence is 16 residues long. The V gene's germline CDR1 is GTSNPN and CDR2 SVGIG (reference sequence). Trimming took 3 bases from V and 4 from J, leaving 21 bases between them. CDR3 residues: CAWRVNEPYLGTEAFF. The CDR3 nucleotides read TGTGCCTGGAGGGTCAATGAACCCTACCTGGGCACTGAAGCTTTCTTT.

This clone occurred once. This chain uses TRBV19 with TRBJ1-1; D ambiguous. Germline CDR1 and CDR2: LNHDA and SQIVND (reference sequence). The CDR3 has 14 residues. Between the trimmed V and J ends, which lost 5 bases and 3 bases, there was a span of 13 bases. The CDR3 here is CASSLQVIDTEAFF. The CDR3 nucleotides are TGTGCCAGTAGTTTGCAGGTTATCGACACTGAAGCTTTCTTT.

The table lists this clone with a count of one. The gene calls are TRBV6-1 and TRBJ2-7; 12 bases are a match to TRBD2. The CDR3 runs to 18 residues. The J segment lost 4 bases and the V segment lost 8 bases, leaving 18 bases of the junction unmatched. Germline CDR1 and CDR2: MNHNS and SASEGT. In DNA form, the CDR3 reads TGTGCCAGCTCTGAAGTAATTTTAGGGCTAGCGGGAGGGTACGAGCAGTACTTC. Amino acids: CASSEVILGLAGGYEQYF.

This rearrangement joins TRBV7-9 to TRBJ2-1, with TRBD2 identical over 7 bases. The V gene end was trimmed by 2 bases and the J gene end by 4 bases; junction bases not matched to a gene: 5. The CDR3 length is 15 residues. CDR1 is SEHNR and CDR2 is FQNEAQ in the germline V gene (reference sequence). The DNA of the CDR3 is TGTGCCAGCAGCTTAAGTGCGGGAGCGTACAATGAGCAGTTCTTC. Its translation: CASSLSAGAYNEQFF.

The chain uses TRBV6-1 and TRBJ1-1; D is possibly TRBD1 (6 bases). This CDR3 is built from 15 residues. Looked up from germline, CDR1 is MNHNS and CDR2 is SASEGT. V was clipped by 0 bases and J by 3 bases, with 11 bases between them. CDR3 protein: CASSEARGGDTEAFF. CDR3 DNA: TGTGCCAGCAGTGAAGCGAGGGGGGGGGACACTGAAGCTTTCTTT.

The rearrangement links TRBV7-6 to TRBJ1-1; TRBD1 might be the D (5 bases). The V gene's germline CDR1 is SGHVS and CDR2 FNYEAQ. Trimming pared 5 bases from V and 3 bases from J, leaving 19 bases between. The CDR3 is 16 amino acids. Written as DNA, the CDR3 is TGTGCCAGCAGCCTCTGGGGACGCCTGGGGGACACTGAAGCTTTCTTT. As protein: CASSLWGRLGDTEAFF.

The V and J genes are TRBV11-2 and TRBJ2-7, with D unresolved. This CDR3 spans 15 amino acids. Trimming took 3 bases from V and 3 from J, leaving 15 bases between them. Per germline, CDR1 SGHAT and CDR2 FQNNGV. The CDR3 DNA reads TGTGCCAGCAGCTTCGCCGGGTCTCCCCTCTACGAGCAGTACTTC. Translated, it gives CASSFAGSPLYEQYF.

This chain connects TRBV19 to TRBJ2-1; 9 bases are a match to TRBD2. V lost 2 bases and J lost 7; bases outside the gene matches: 6. CDR3 length: 15 amino acids. Germline V gene lookup returns CDR1 LNHDA and CDR2 SQIVND (reference sequence). The CDR3 DNA sequence: TGTGCCAGTAGTATAACGGCGGGAGGGACGAATGAGCAGTTCTTC. Translated, it gives CASSITAGGTNEQFF. The whole variable domain, remainder taken from reference TRBV19 and TRBJ2-1, is DGGITQSPKYLFRKEGQNVTLSCEQNLNHDAMYWYRQDPGQGLRLIYYSQIVNDFQKGDIAEGYSVSREKKESFPLTVTSAQKNPTAFYLCASSITAGGTNEQFFGPGTRLTVL.

In its sample, this clone was seen once. V gene TRBV7-9 combines with J gene TRBJ2-7, with D perhaps assigned TRBD1 or TRBD2 (5 bases each). V was clipped by 5 bases and J by 1 base, with 12 bases between them. CDR1 and CDR2 from the germline V gene are SEHNR and FQNEAQ (reference sequence). This CDR3 spans 14 amino acids. The CDR3 spells CASSLRDPSYEQYF. The CDR3 coding sequence is TGTGCCAGCAGCCTCCGGGACCCATCCTACGAGCAGTACTTC.

The CDR3 nucleotides read TGTGCCAGCAGATCAGGGGGTGAAAATTCACCCCTCCACTTT. This translates into CASRSGGENSPLHF. This chain joins TRBV28 and TRBJ1-6; the match to TRBD1 covers 7 bases. CDR1 and CDR2 from the germline V gene are MDHEN and SYDVKM. V lost 6 bases to trimming and J lost 7 bases; unmatched junction nucleotides: 6. The CDR3 runs 14 residues.

The rearrangement uses TRBV19 and TRBJ2-7; TRBD1 or TRBD2 may be the D gene (5 bases each). With 9 bases removed from V and 3 bases from J, the gap between germline ends came to 15 bases. Germline V CDR1 and CDR2: LNHDA, SQIVND (reference sequence). The CDR3 has 13 amino acids. DNA for the CDR3: TGTGCCAGCATGGGACGGCCAGACTACGAGCAGTACTTC. This codes for CASMGRPDYEQYF.

CDR3 residues: CASSQGQGVDEQFF. Here the CDR3 DNA reads TGTGCCAGCAGCCAAGGACAGGGAGTTGATGAGCAGTTCTTC. The rearrangement uses TRBV3-1 (or the pseudogene TRBV3-2) and TRBJ2-1; TRBD1 matches at 7 bases. V lost 1 base, J lost 8 bases, and 5 bases stayed unmatched. Germline CDR1 LGHDT, CDR2 YNNKEL (reference sequence). The CDR3 contains 14 residues.

CDR3 region: CASRPGTVIKNEQFF. CDR3 sequence (DNA): TGTGCCAGCAGGCCCGGGACAGTCATTAAGAATGAGCAGTTCTTC. V is TRBV7-2 and J is TRBJ2-1; 7 nucleotides line up with TRBD1. This CDR3 region has 15 residues. The germline CDR1 and CDR2 sequences are SGHTA and FQGNSA. After removal of 6 bases from V and 7 bases from J, the junction contained 12 bases not matched to a gene.

This clone was seen once. The CDR3 here is CASSAGTGGRNSPLHF. The CDR3, as DNA: TGTGCCAGTAGTGCCGGGACAGGGGGCAGGAATTCACCCCTCCACTTT. The chain carries TRBV19 and TRBJ1-6, with 12 bases matching TRBD1. The CDR3 has 16 residues. J gave up 7 bases and V 5 bases, and 6 bases lay outside the gene matches. Looked up from germline, CDR1 is LNHDA and CDR2 is SQIVND (reference sequence). The full variable domain, its missing parts supplied by reference TRBV19 and TRBJ1-6, is DGGITQSPKYLFRKEGQNVTLSCEQNLNHDAMYWYRQDPGQGLRLIYYSQIVNDFQKGDIAEGYSVSREKKESFPLTVTSAQKNPTAFYLCASSAGTGGRNSPLHFGNGTRLTVT.